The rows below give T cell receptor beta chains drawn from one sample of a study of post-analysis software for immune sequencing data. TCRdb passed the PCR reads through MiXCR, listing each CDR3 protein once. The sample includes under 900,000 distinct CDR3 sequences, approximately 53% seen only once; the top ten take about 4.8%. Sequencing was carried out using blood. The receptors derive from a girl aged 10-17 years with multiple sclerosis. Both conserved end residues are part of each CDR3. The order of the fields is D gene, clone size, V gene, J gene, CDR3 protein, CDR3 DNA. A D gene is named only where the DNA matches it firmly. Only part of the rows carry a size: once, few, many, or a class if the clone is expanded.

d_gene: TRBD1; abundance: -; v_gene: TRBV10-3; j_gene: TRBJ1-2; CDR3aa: CAISEVQGQIYGYTF; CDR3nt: TGTGCCATCAGTGAAGTCCAGGGACAGATATATGGCTACACCTTC
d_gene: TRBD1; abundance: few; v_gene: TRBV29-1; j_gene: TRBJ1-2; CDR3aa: CSVSRGDYGYTF; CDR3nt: TGCAGCGTGAGCAGGGGGGACTATGGCTACACCTTC
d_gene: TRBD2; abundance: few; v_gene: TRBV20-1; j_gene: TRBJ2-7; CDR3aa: CSASPFGDYSYEQYF; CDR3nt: TGCAGTGCTAGCCCGTTCGGGGACTACTCCTACGAGCAGTACTTC
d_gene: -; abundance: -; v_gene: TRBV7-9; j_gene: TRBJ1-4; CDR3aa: CASTGQGYEKLFF; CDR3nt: TGTGCCAGCACGGGCCAGGGGTATGAAAAACTGTTTTTT
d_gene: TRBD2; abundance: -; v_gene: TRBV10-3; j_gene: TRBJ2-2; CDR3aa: CATARSGSIAGELFF; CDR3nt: TGTGCCACGGCCCGAAGCGGGAGTATCGCCGGGGAGCTGTTTTTT
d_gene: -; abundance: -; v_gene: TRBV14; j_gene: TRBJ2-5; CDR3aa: CASSDAGVGEAQYF; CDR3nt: TGTGCCAGCAGCGACGCAGGGGTCGGAGAGGCCCAGTACTTC
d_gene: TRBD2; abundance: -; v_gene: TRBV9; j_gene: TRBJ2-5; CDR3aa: CASSGDGRREETQYF; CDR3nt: TGTGCCAGCAGCGGGGACGGGAGGCGAGAAGAGACCCAGTACTTC
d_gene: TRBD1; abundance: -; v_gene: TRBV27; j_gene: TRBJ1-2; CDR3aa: CASSLSATGPGGIPNYGYTF; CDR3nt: TGTGCCAGCAGTTTATCGGCGACCGGGCCAGGGGGCATCCCTAACTATGGCTACACCTTC
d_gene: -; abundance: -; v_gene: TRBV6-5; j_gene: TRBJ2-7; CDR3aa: CASSARQARGSYEQYF; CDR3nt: TGTGCCAGCAGTGCTAGACAGGCAAGGGGGTCCTACGAGCAGTACTTC
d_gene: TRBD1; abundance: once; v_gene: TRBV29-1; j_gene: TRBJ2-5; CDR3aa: CSVPGQHQETQYF; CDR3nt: TGCAGCGTTCCGGGACAGCACCAAGAGACCCAGTACTTC
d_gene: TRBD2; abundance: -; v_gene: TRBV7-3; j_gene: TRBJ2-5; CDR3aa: CASRRTSGRDWETQYF; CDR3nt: TGTGCCAGCAGACGTACTAGCGGGAGGGATTGGGAGACCCAGTACTTC
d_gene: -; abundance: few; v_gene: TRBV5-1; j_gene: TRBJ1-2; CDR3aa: CASSLAGGSTYGYTF; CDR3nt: TGCGCCAGCAGCTTGGCCGGGGGGTCTACCTATGGCTACACCTTC
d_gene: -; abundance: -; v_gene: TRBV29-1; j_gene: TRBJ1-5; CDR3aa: CSVEIGGGQPQHF; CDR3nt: TGCAGCGTTGAGATTGGGGGAGGCCAGCCCCAGCATTTT
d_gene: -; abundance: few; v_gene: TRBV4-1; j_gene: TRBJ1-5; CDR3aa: CASSHGGGNQPQHF; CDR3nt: TGCGCCAGCAGCCACGGAGGGGGCAATCAGCCCCAGCATTTT
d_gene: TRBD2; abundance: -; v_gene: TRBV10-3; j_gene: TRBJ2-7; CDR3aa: CAIRAGTSSGEQYF; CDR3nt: TGTGCCATCAGAGCCGGGACTAGCAGTGGCGAGCAGTACTTC
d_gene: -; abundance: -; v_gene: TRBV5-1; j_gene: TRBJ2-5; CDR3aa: CASSSEREGPRETQYF; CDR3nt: TGCGCCAGCAGCTCAGAACGTGAGGGCCCGCGGGAGACCCAGTACTTC
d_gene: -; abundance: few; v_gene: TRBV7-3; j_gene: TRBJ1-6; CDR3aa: CASSLQGQHSPLHF; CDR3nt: TGTGCCAGCAGCTTACAAGGACAGCATTCACCCCTCCACTTT
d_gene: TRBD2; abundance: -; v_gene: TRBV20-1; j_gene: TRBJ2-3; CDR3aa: CSASPLAGALDTQYF; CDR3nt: TGCAGTGCTAGCCCCCTAGCGGGGGCGTTGGATACGCAGTATTTT
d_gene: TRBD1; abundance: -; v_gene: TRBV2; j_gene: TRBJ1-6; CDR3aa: CASKKDRGGSPLHF; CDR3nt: TGTGCCAGCAAGAAGGACAGGGGAGGTTCACCCCTCCACTTT
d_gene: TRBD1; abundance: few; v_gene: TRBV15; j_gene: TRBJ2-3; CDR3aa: CATSRDRQGVVADTQYF; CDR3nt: TGTGCCACCAGCAGAGATCGTCAGGGGGTGGTGGCAGATACGCAGTATTTT
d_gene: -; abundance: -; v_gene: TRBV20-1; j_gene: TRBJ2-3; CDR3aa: CSAIAADTQYF; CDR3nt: TGCAGTGCTATTGCCGCAGATACGCAGTATTTT
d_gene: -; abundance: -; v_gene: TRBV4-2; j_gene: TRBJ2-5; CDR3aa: CASSQDPDWRETQYF; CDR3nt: TGTGCCAGCAGCCAGGATCCCGACTGGCGGGAGACCCAGTACTTC
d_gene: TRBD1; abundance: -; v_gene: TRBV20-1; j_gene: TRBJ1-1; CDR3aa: CSALRGRGTEAFF; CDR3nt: TGCAGTGCCCTCAGGGGGCGAGGCACTGAAGCTTTCTTT
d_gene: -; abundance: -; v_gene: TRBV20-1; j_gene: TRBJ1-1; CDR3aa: CSASLKTGGAFF; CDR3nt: TGCAGTGCTAGTTTGAAAACAGGAGGAGCTTTCTTT
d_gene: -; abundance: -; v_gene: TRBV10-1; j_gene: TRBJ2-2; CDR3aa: CASSVWDTGELFF; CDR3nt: TGCGCCAGCAGTGTGTGGGACACCGGGGAGCTGTTTTTT
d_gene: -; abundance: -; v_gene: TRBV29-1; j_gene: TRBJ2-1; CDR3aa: CSVEHRLNEQFF; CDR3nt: TGCAGCGTTGAACACAGGTTGAATGAGCAGTTCTTC
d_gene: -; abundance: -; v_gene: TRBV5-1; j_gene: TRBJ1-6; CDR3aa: CASSLEHSPLHF; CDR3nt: TGCGCCAGCAGCTTGGAACATTCACCCCTCCACTTT
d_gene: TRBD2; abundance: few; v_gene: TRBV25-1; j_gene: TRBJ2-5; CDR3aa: CASRVAGAETQYF; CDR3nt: TGTGCCAGCAGGGTAGCGGGAGCAGAGACCCAGTACTTC
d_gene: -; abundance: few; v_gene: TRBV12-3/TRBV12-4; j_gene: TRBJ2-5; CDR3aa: CASSSTGRETQYF; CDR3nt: TGTGCCAGCAGTTCCACAGGGCGTGAGACCCAGTACTTC
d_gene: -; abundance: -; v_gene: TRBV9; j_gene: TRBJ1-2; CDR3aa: CASSAMGVGYGYTF; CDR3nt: TGTGCCAGCAGCGCCATGGGAGTTGGGTATGGCTACACCTTC
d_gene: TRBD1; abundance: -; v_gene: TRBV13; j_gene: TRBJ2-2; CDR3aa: CASSLSPGQGEGNTGELFF; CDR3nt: TGTGCCAGCAGCTTAAGCCCTGGACAGGGGGAAGGGAACACCGGGGAGCTGTTTTTT
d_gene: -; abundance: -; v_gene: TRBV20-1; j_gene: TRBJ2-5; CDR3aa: CSAPHLRAPQETQYF; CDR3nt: TGCAGTGCTCCTCACCTCCGGGCACCACAAGAGACCCAGTACTTC
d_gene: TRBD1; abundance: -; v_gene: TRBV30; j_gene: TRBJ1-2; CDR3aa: CACGTGDNYGYTF; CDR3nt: TGTGCCTGTGGGACAGGGGATAACTATGGCTACACCTTC
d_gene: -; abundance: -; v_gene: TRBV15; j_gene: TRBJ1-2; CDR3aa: CATSRGVTQGPYGYTF; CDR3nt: TGTGCCACCAGCAGAGGCGTTACACAGGGCCCTTATGGCTACACCTTC
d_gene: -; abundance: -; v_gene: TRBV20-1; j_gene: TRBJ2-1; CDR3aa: CSARGRNHSEQFF; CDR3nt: TGCAGTGCTAGAGGTCGAAACCACAGTGAGCAGTTCTTC
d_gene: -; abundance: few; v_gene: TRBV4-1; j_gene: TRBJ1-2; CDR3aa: CASSFREIFYGYTF; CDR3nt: TGCGCCAGCAGCTTTCGAGAAATCTTCTATGGCTACACCTTC
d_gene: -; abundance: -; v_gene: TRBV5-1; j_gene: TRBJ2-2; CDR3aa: CASSLVQGNTGELFF; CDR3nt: TGCGCCAGCAGCTTGGTTCAGGGCAACACCGGGGAGCTGTTTTTT
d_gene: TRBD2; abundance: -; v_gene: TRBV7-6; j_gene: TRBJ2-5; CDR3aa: CASSLGTSGDLETQYF; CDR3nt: TGTGCCAGCAGCTTAGGGACTAGCGGGGATTTAGAGACCCAGTACTTC
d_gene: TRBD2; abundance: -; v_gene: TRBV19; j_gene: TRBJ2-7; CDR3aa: CASSTGLVGYEQYF; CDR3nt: TGTGCCAGTAGTACCGGACTAGTCGGTTACGAGCAGTACTTC
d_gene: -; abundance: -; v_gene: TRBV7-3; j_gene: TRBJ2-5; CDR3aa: CASSAYPRETQYF; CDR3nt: TGTGCCAGCAGCGCCTACCCTAGAGAGACCCAGTACTTC
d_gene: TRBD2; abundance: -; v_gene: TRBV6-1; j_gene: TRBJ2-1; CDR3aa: CASSGPPGTSSNEQFF; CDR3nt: TGTGCCAGCAGTGGACCACCCGGGACTAGCAGCAATGAGCAGTTCTTC
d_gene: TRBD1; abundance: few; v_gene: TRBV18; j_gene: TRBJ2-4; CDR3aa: CASSPQGTGNIQYF; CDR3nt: TGTGCCAGCTCACCACAGGGGACAGGAAACATTCAGTACTTC
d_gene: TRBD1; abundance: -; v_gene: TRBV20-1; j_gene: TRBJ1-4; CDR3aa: CSGTGAIRGGKLFF; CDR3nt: TGCAGCGGGACAGGGGCCATCCGGGGGGGAAAACTGTTTTTT